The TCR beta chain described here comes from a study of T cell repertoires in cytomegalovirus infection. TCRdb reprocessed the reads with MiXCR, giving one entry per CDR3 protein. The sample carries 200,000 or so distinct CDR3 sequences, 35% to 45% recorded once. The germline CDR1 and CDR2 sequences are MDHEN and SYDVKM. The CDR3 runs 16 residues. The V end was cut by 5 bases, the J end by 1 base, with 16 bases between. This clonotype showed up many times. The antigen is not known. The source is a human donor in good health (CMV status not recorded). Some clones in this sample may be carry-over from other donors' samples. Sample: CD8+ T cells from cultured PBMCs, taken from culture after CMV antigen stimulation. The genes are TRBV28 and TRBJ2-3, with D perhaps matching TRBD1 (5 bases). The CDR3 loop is CASSPITGQGTDTQYF. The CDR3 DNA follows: TGTGCCAGCAGTCCAATAACAGGTCAGGGCACAGATACGCAGTATTTT.